The next 8 T cell receptor beta chains were all read from a single sample in a study of T-cell reconstitution after alpha-beta-depleted transplantation in children. Preparation of the TCRbeta library was carried out with unique molecular identifiers. Using its own MiXCR run on the PCR reads, TCRdb lists one record per CDR3 protein. The sample holds about 830,000 distinct CDR3 sequences; less than 20% are singletons and the top ten take around 5%. The specimen comprised PBMCs, mostly from graft donor cells, sampled 360 days after TCRalphabeta/CD19-depleted stem cell transplant. These receptors all come from a male patient between 5 and 17 years old who had a stem cell transplant for acute lymphoblastic leukemia, so the T cells may come from the graft donor.

The rearrangement joins TRBV20-1 to TRBJ2-1; the D gene is possibly TRBD1 (5 bases). Germline values: CDR1 DFQATT, CDR2 SNEGSKA (reference sequence). The CDR3 has 15 residues. Trimming cost V 2 bases and J 8 bases, with 19 bases left between them. CDR3 nucleotide sequence: TGCAGTGCTAGACCAACAGGAGCCCGCTCCCATGAGCAGTTCTTC. Translating gives CSARPTGARSHEQFF.

The genes are TRBV5-5 and TRBJ2-5; D not certain. From germline, CDR1 is SGHKS and CDR2 YYEKEE (reference sequence). This CDR3 contains 13 residues. V was clipped by 6 bases and J by 2 bases, with 11 bases between them. Here the CDR3 DNA reads TGTGCCAGCAAAACCCTCAGTCAAGAGACCCAGTACTTC. Translating gives CASKTLSQETQYF. The full variable domain, in which reference TRBV5-5 and TRBJ2-5 provide the parts outside the CDR3, is DAGVTQSPTHLIKTRGQQVTLRCSPISGHKSVSWYQQVLGQGPQFIFQYYEKEERGRGNFPDRFSARQFPNYSSELNVNALLLGDSALYLCASKTLSQETQYFGPGTRLLVL.

J is TRBJ2-7 and V is TRBV5-6, with D perhaps TRBD1 or TRBD2 (6 bases each). Germline loops: CDR1 SGHDT, CDR2 YYEEEE. The CDR3 runs to 14 residues. V was trimmed by 0 bases and J by 6 bases, leaving 13 bases between them. The CDR3 is CASSLGAGEAEQYF. DNA for the CDR3: TGTGCCAGCAGCTTGGGGGCAGGGGAGGCCGAGCAGTACTTC. Variable domain in full (rest from reference TRBV5-6 and TRBJ2-7): DAGVTQSPTHLIKTRGQQVTLRCSPKSGHDTVSWYQQALGQGPQFIFQYYEEEERQRGNFPDRFSGHQFPNYSSELNVNALLLGDSALYLCASSLGAGEAEQYFGPGTRLTVT.

This chain connects TRBV5-1 to TRBJ1-2, with D uncertain. V gave up 5 bases and J gave up 4 bases, with 15 bases separating them. CDR1 and CDR2 from the germline V gene are SGHRS and YFSETQ. The length of the CDR3 is 14 residues. CDR3 nucleotide sequence: TGCGCCAGCAGTTCAGGCCCCTTAGGCTATGGCTACACCTTC. This encodes CASSSGPLGYGYTF.

V usage is TRBV20-1 and J usage is TRBJ2-1; 10 bases match TRBD2. V shed 5 bases, J shed 12 bases, and the junction held 13 bases outside the gene matches. Germline V lookup: CDR1 DFQATT, CDR2 SNEGSKA (reference sequence). CDR3 length: 14 amino acids. The CDR3 region is CSASTGTSAIGQFF. The CDR3 DNA follows: TGCAGTGCTTCGACCGGGACTAGCGCCATTGGGCAGTTCTTC.

This chain uses TRBV18 with TRBJ1-5; D remains unclear. V lost 0 bases and J lost 1, with 13 bases in between. This CDR3 region has 17 residues. CDR1 KGHSH and CDR2 LQKENI come from the germline V gene. The CDR3 nucleotides read TGTGCCAGCTCACCACCGCATGCGGCGGCAAGCAATCAGCCCCAGCATTTT. It codes for CASSPPHAAASNQPQHF.

The J gene is TRBJ1-2, the V gene TRBV19; maybe TRBD1 (6 bases). CDR1 and CDR2 from the germline V gene are LNHDA and SQIVND (reference sequence). The germline V and J ends were trimmed by 8 bases and 4 bases, with 14 bases remaining between them. This CDR3 comprises 13 residues. The CDR3: CASSRDTPYGYTF. The CDR3 region has the DNA TGTGCCAGTTCTCGGGACACTCCCTATGGCTACACCTTC.

This chain uses TRBV11-3 with TRBJ2-3; D might be TRBD1 (5 bases). CDR1 and CDR2 from the germline V gene are SGHNT and YENEEA. The CDR3 is 14 amino acids. Trimming stripped 5 bases from V and 7 bases from J, with 16 bases between. CDR3 loop: CASSNAYSGYTQYF. CDR3 DNA: TGTGCCAGCAGCAACGCCTATTCAGGGTATACGCAGTATTTT.